The 18 T cell receptor beta chains presented below share a single source sample, sequenced in a study of blood T cells in healthy people across ages. The authors ran a second PCR of about 6 to 11 cycles using a sample-barcoded 5' primer and a J-beta primer mix. MiXCR, run by TCRdb on the 5' RACE reads, gives a single entry per CDR3 protein. The table records about 600,000 distinct CDR3 sequences, about 45% of them present only once. Specimen: blood. Source of these receptors: a man older than 75 in good health.

The genes are TRBV7-2 and TRBJ2-5; 9 bases match TRBD1. Germline V CDR1 and CDR2: SGHTA, FQGNSA. The CDR3 runs to 14 residues. V lost 4 bases to trimming and J lost 3 bases; unmatched junction nucleotides: 3. This chain's CDR3 is CASSSRQGEETQYF. In nucleotides, the CDR3 is TGTGCCAGCAGCTCGCGACAGGGGGAAGAGACCCAGTACTTC.

This clonotype was seen once. The J gene is TRBJ1-5, the V gene TRBV12-5, with D perhaps TRBD1 (6 bases). Per the germline V gene, CDR1 is LGHNT and CDR2 is FRNRAP. The V end lost 5 bases, the J end lost 4 bases, and 9 bases lay between the germline ends. The CDR3 sequence is 13 residues long. This chain's CDR3 is CASGLQGNQPQHF. In nucleotides, the CDR3 is TGTGCTAGTGGTCTACAGGGAAATCAGCCCCAGCATTTT.

This clonotype was detected a few times. The V and J genes are TRBV4-1 and TRBJ2-1, with no clear D. CDR3 size: 15 residues. The V gene's germline CDR1 is MGHRA and CDR2 YSYEKL. V lost 0 bases and J lost 2, with 8 bases in between. The CDR3 DNA is TGCGCCAGCAGCCAAGACATGGAGACCTACAATGAGCAGTTCTTC. Its protein is CASSQDMETYNEQFF.

The sample holds a few counts of this clonotype. CDR3 sequence: CASSSPSNPYEQYF. In DNA form, the CDR3 reads TGTGCCAGCAGTTCCCCGTCCAACCCCTACGAGCAGTACTTC. V is TRBV28 and J is TRBJ2-7; no definite D call. Trimming took 4 bases from V and 2 from J, leaving 12 bases between them. The CDR3 extends over 14 amino acids. Germline V lookup: CDR1 MDHEN, CDR2 SYDVKM.

This clonotype has only one observation. V and J are TRBV9 and TRBJ1-2, with D unclear. Per germline, CDR1 SGDLS and CDR2 YYNGEE. The CDR3 runs to 15 residues. V lost 0 bases and J lost 5, with 14 bases in between. The CDR3 nucleotides read TGTGCCAGCAGCGTAGGGTCAGGATATTTTTATGGCTACACCTTC. This gives the protein CASSVGSGYFYGYTF.

The table lists this clonotype with a few counts. The J gene is TRBJ2-5, the V gene TRBV15; no clear D gene. Trimming pared 4 bases from V and 1 base from J, leaving 4 bases between. The CDR3 has 12 residues. Germline V gene data show CDR1 as LNHNV and CDR2 as YYDKDF (reference sequence). CDR3 sequence: CATSKAQETQYF. The CDR3 DNA follows: TGTGCCACCAGCAAGGCCCAAGAGACCCAGTACTTC.

The V call is TRBV12-3 or TRBV12-4, the J call TRBJ2-5; no firm D call. The V gene lost 4 bases and the J gene lost 2 bases, with 8 bases spanning the gap. The CDR3 runs to 13 residues. CDR3 residues: CASSWGHQETQYF. DNA of the CDR3: TGTGCCAGCAGTTGGGGTCATCAAGAGACCCAGTACTTC.

This clonotype has more than one count but fewer than ten. The rearrangement uses TRBV7-2 and TRBJ2-7, with unresolved D. V was pared by 1 base and J by 6 bases, with 13 bases between. CDR1 SGHTA and CDR2 FQGNSA come from the germline V gene. The CDR3 sequence is 14 residues long. The CDR3 DNA reads TGTGCCAGCAGCTTAGGGGCCCCGCTATCCGAGCAGTACTTC. Its translation: CASSLGAPLSEQYF.

This chain uses TRBV11-2 with TRBJ2-3; the match to TRBD2 covers 11 bases. CDR1 and CDR2 (germline): SGHAT, FQNNGV. Trimming took 7 bases from V and 9 from J; bases not matched to a gene: 9. This CDR3 has 14 residues. The chain's CDR3 is CASNSGGARGTQYF. The CDR3 nucleotides read TGTGCCAGCAATAGCGGGGGGGCCCGAGGAACGCAGTATTTT.

In this sample, this clonotype turned up a few times. The genes are TRBV6-6 and TRBJ2-1, with D unresolved. CDR3 size: 13 residues. The germline V gene has CDR1 MNHNY and CDR2 SVGAGI (reference sequence). Trimming left V 6 bases short and J 6 bases short, with 12 bases between. The CDR3 nucleotides are TGTGCCAGCAGCTCAGCAGCCGGCAATGAGCAGTTCTTC. Its protein product is CASSSAAGNEQFF.

The chain couples TRBV27 to TRBJ2-7; no definite D call. V gave up 3 bases and J gave up 4 bases, with 10 bases separating them. The length of the CDR3 is 13 residues. Germline V gene sequence: CDR1 MNHEY, CDR2 SMNVEV (reference sequence). The CDR3, as DNA: TGTGCCAGCAGTTTCGCCCCGGATTACGAGCAGTACTTC. As protein: CASSFAPDYEQYF.

This clonotype was detected many times. The chain links TRBV6-5 to TRBJ2-7; perhaps TRBD1 as D (5 bases). Per germline, CDR1 MNHEY and CDR2 SVGAGI. The CDR3 is made up of 14 amino acids. V shed 6 bases and J shed 2 bases, with 14 bases lying between them. The CDR3 loop is CASSPTDFPYEQYF. DNA of the CDR3: TGTGCCAGCAGCCCGACAGACTTCCCCTACGAGCAGTACTTC.

This clonotype was counted ten times or more. The rearrangement links TRBV6-6 to TRBJ2-7; TRBD1 aligns across 7 bases. J gave up 1 base and V 5 bases, and 5 bases lay outside the gene matches. The germline CDR1 and CDR2 sequences are MNHNY and SVGAGI (reference sequence). The CDR3 spans 14 residues. DNA of the CDR3: TGTGCCAGCAGTGCCCCGGGACAGTCCTACGAGCAGTACTTC. It specifies CASSAPGQSYEQYF.

V is TRBV21-1 and J is TRBJ2-1; the DNA was not used to check the table's D call, TRBD1. TRBV21-1 is shown as a pseudogene. CDR3 length: 16 amino acids. The CDR3 reads CASSKALGQIFNEQFF. The CDR3 coding sequence is TGTGCCAGCAGCAAAGCGCTGGGGCAGATATTCAATGAGCAGTTCTTC.

The chain carries TRBV29-1 and TRBJ2-7; 7 nucleotides agree with TRBD1. The V segment lost 7 bases and the J segment 2 bases; nucleotides outside the gene matches: 11. Looked up from germline, CDR1 is SQVTM and CDR2 is ANQGSEA. The CDR3 extends over 14 amino acids. CDR3 loop: CSARTGLSAYEQYF. For the CDR3, the DNA is TGCAGCGCACGGACAGGACTCAGCGCCTACGAGCAGTACTTC.

This clonotype was picked up many times. This chain joins TRBV29-1 and TRBJ1-2, with D possibly being TRBD1 (5 bases). The germline CDR1 and CDR2 sequences are SQVTM and ANQGSEA. Trimming took 7 bases from V and 3 from J, leaving 21 bases between them. The CDR3 is 15 residues long. This CDR3 is CSAAPRELGYYGYTF. CDR3 nucleotide sequence: TGCAGCGCGGCCCCCAGGGAACTTGGTTACTATGGCTACACCTTC.

This clonotype appeared a single time. The chain has TRBV20-1 and TRBJ2-1, with D maybe TRBD2 (6 bases). Germline CDR1 and CDR2: DFQATT and SNEGSKA (reference sequence). The CDR3 has 15 residues. The CDR3 loop is CRAPGVSGGANEQFF. The CDR3 nucleotides read TGCAGGGCCCCGGGGGTGAGCGGAGGGGCGAATGAGCAGTTCTTC.

The chain uses TRBV27 and TRBJ2-2; D is unclear. The CDR3 length is 13 residues. Germline CDR1 MNHEY, CDR2 SMNVEV (reference sequence). V dropped 6 bases and J dropped 3 bases, with 8 bases sitting between them. The CDR3 reads CASREGYTGELFF. The DNA of the CDR3 is TGTGCCAGCAGGGAAGGGTACACCGGGGAGCTGTTTTTT.